This entry lists 25 T cell receptor beta chains sequenced from one sample in a study of control samples from healthy donors and cancer patients. TCRdb's table, derived via immunoSEQ multiplex PCR, lists solely in-frame clones and lacks some. Of around 82,000 clones listed, about 88% are singletons. Sequencing was performed on blood. These receptors came from a man aged 45 to 65 in good health.

The chain's CDR3 is CASSSDRMNTEAFF. The CDR3 DNA reads TGCGCCAGCAGCTCGGACAGGATGAACACTGAAGCTTTCTTT. The chain has TRBV5-1 and TRBJ1-1, with 7 bases matching TRBD1. Per the germline V gene, CDR1 is SGHRS and CDR2 is YFSETQ. This CDR3 has 14 amino acids. The V segment lost 3 bases and the J segment 0 bases; nucleotides outside the gene matches: 2.

The count of this clone is one. V gene TRBV2 combines with J gene TRBJ1-1; 9 positions match TRBD1. J lost 0 bases, V lost 9 bases, and 8 bases had no gene match. This CDR3 has 15 amino acids. CDR1 and CDR2 from the germline V gene are SNHLY and FYNNEI. The CDR3 reads CAREQGALMNTEAFF. The CDR3 nucleotides read TGTGCCAGAGAACAGGGGGCTCTTATGAACACTGAAGCTTTCTTT.

The chain uses TRBV12-3 or TRBV12-4 and TRBJ1-1; perhaps TRBD1 as D (5 bases). This CDR3 is built from 12 residues. The ends were cut back, 7 bases at V and 7 bases at J, with 13 bases in the middle. CDR3 in DNA: TGTGCCAGCACCCGGGACTGGAATGAAGCTTTCTTT. Protein product: CASTRDWNEAFF.

The chain combines TRBV18 with TRBJ1-2; D might be TRBD1 (5 bases). Trimming left V 3 bases short and J 3 bases short, with 11 bases between. CDR1 is KGHSH, CDR2 LQKENI, per germline. This CDR3 comprises 14 residues. CDR3 region: CASSPQGGDYGYTF. The CDR3 DNA reads TGTGCCAGCTCACCTCAGGGAGGTGACTATGGCTACACCTTC. The whole variable domain, filled in from reference TRBV18 and TRBJ1-2, reads NAGVMQNPRHLVRRRGQEARLRCSPMKGHSHVYWYRQLPEEGLKFMVYLQKENIIDESGMPKERFSAEFPKEGPSILRIQQVVRGDSAAYFCASSPQGGDYGYTFGSGTRLTVV.

The chain joins TRBV2 to TRBJ2-7, with TRBD2 as a possible D gene (5 bases). V lost 1 base to trimming and J lost 7 bases, with 11 bases between them. The CDR3 sequence is 13 residues long. The germline CDR1 and CDR2 sequences are SNHLY and FYNNEI. CDR3 in amino acids: CASSEVGMGEQYF. The CDR3 DNA reads TGTGCCAGCAGTGAAGTCGGGATGGGGGAGCAGTACTTC.

The chain employs TRBV27 and TRBJ1-1; the D is unclear. The V and J ends lost 5 bases and 3 bases respectively, with 16 bases between them. This CDR3 region has 15 residues. Germline lookup yields CDR1 MNHEY and CDR2 SMNVEV (reference sequence). The CDR3 DNA is TGTGCCAGCAGTACCGGGTGGGGTCGGGACACTGAAGCTTTCTTT. Residues: CASSTGWGRDTEAFF.

This chain links TRBV6-1 with TRBJ2-5; 7 bases line up with TRBD2. This CDR3 is built from 17 residues. Germline V gives CDR1 MNHNS, CDR2 SASEGT. The junction had 9 bases not matched to a gene; V was cut back by 1 base and J by 1 base. The DNA of the CDR3 is TGTGCCAGCAGTGAAGGTGTGTCTAGCGGACTCCAAGAGACCCAGTACTTC. Its protein product is CASSEGVSSGLQETQYF.

This clone was picked up a small number of times. This same CDR3 is encoded by further DNA sequences in the sample. This chain uses TRBV3-1 (or the pseudogene TRBV3-2) with TRBJ1-1; D gene ambiguous. V was trimmed by 1 base and J by 1 base, leaving 7 bases between them. CDR3 size: 14 residues. The V gene's germline CDR1 is LGHDT and CDR2 YNNKEL (reference sequence). The CDR3 DNA sequence: TGTGCCAGCAGCCAAGTGGCTGGGAACACTGAAGCTTTCTTT. Translated: CASSQVAGNTEAFF.

The chain is built from TRBV6-5 and TRBJ1-6, with D hard to call. V was trimmed by 2 bases and J by 7 bases, leaving 9 bases between them. This CDR3 contains 14 residues. Per germline, CDR1 MNHEY and CDR2 SVGAGI. CDR3 sequence reads: CASSYPQINSPLHF. DNA of the CDR3: TGTGCCAGCAGTTACCCCCAGATAAATTCACCCCTCCACTTT.

The genes are TRBV10-3 and TRBJ2-5; 10 bases map to TRBD2. Germline trimming cut 8 bases from V and 1 base from J; bases unmatched to any gene: 7. CDR3 length: 15 residues. CDR1 and CDR2 (germline): ENHRY, SYGVKD. CDR3 bases: TGTGCCATCGCAGCTAGCGGGGGAGGCCAAGAGACCCAGTACTTC. Its translation: CAIAASGGGQETQYF.

The chain has TRBV27 and TRBJ1-1; maybe TRBD1 (6 bases). Germline V gene lookup returns CDR1 MNHEY and CDR2 SMNVEV (reference sequence). This CDR3 region has 15 residues. The V gene lost 5 bases and the J gene lost 2 bases, with 15 bases spanning the gap. CDR3 in DNA: TGTGCCAGCAGTCCCAGGGGTCTCGGAAACACTGAAGCTTTCTTT. It specifies CASSPRGLGNTEAFF.

CDR3 DNA: TGTGCCAGCAGCCCCCGGGGAAGGTCCGGAGACGAGCAGTACTTC. This codes for CASSPRGRSGDEQYF. The chain recombines TRBV9 with TRBJ2-7; D possibly corresponds to TRBD2 (5 bases). From germline, CDR1 is SGDLS and CDR2 YYNGEE. The length of the CDR3 is 15 residues. Between the trimmed V and J ends, which lost 4 bases and 5 bases, there was a span of 19 bases. The full variable domain, in which reference TRBV9 and TRBJ2-7 provide the parts outside the CDR3, is DSGVTQTPKHLITATGQRVTLRCSPRSGDLSVYWYQQSLDQGLQFLIQYYNGEERAKGNILERFSAQQFPDLHSELNLSSLELGDSALYFCASSPRGRSGDEQYFGPGTRLTVT.

The chain's CDR3 is CASLGPGRSGNTIYF. CDR3 bases: TGCGCCAGCCTGGGCCCAGGGCGCTCTGGAAACACCATATATTTT. This chain uses TRBV5-1 with TRBJ1-3, with a tentative D call TRBD1 (5 bases). CDR1 and CDR2 (germline): SGHRS, YFSETQ. Trimming left V 7 bases short and J 0 bases short, with 14 bases between. The CDR3 is 15 amino acids.

This clone has more than one count but fewer than ten. The junction does not match germline at one end; this may be a read error. V and J are TRBV30 and TRBJ2-7; 7 positions match TRBD1. The germline V gene encodes CDR1 GTSNPN and CDR2 SVGIG (reference sequence). The CDR3 totals 15 residues. The CDR3 nucleotides are TGTGCCTGGACGGTTAAAGGTGCCAGGGGGTTACAAGGTGACTTC. It translates to CAWTVKGARGLQGDF.

This chain uses TRBV5-4 with TRBJ1-1; 12 positions agree with TRBD1. Germline CDR1 is SGHNT and CDR2 is YYREEE (reference sequence). J lost 7 bases, V lost 4 bases, and 8 bases had no gene match. CDR3 length equals 15 residues. This CDR3 reads CASSPPGTGGHEAFF. CDR3 nucleotide sequence: TGTGCCAGCAGCCCCCCCGGGACAGGGGGCCATGAAGCTTTCTTT.

The CDR3 spells CATSDSSVTVPEAFF. The CDR3, as DNA: TGTGCCACCAGTGATTCCTCGGTCACGGTTCCTGAAGCTTTCTTT. The chain has TRBV24-1 and TRBJ1-1; D unclear. Trimming pared 2 bases from V and 6 bases from J, leaving 15 bases between. The CDR3 is made up of 15 amino acids. Germline assignment: CDR1 KGHDR and CDR2 SFDVKD.

The chain couples TRBV6-6 to TRBJ2-7, with 8 bases identical to TRBD1. The CDR3 has 14 amino acids. Germline V CDR1 and CDR2: MNHNY, SVGAGI (reference sequence). The J segment lost 5 bases and the V segment lost 7 bases, leaving 10 bases of the junction unmatched. CDR3 nucleotide sequence: TGTGCCAGCAACCTAGGACAGGGACCCGACGAGCAGTACTTC. As protein: CASNLGQGPDEQYF.

CDR3 DNA sequence: TGTGCCAGTAGTATAGGAGGAGGAACAGATACGCAGTATTTT. It specifies CASSIGGGTDTQYF. The chain is built from TRBV19 and TRBJ2-3, with D perhaps TRBD2 (5 bases). The V and J ends lost 1 base and 3 bases respectively, with 8 bases between them. In germline, CDR1 is LNHDA, CDR2 SQIVND (reference sequence). This CDR3 is built from 14 residues.

This clone appeared once. V gene TRBV7-3 combines with J gene TRBJ1-1; D is undetermined. CDR1 and CDR2 (germline): SGHTA, FQGTGA. Trimming stripped 3 bases from V and 4 bases from J, with 9 bases between. CDR3 size: 13 residues. The CDR3 nucleotides are TGTGCCAGCAGCTTCCAAGATGGCACTGAAGCTTTCTTT. Encoded protein: CASSFQDGTEAFF.

The chain links TRBV10-3 to TRBJ1-1; D uncertain. The V gene's germline CDR1 is ENHRY and CDR2 SYGVKD. The CDR3 consists of 18 residues. Trimming took off 6 bases at V and 0 bases at J, with 23 bases between the two ends. The CDR3 reads CAIRGLGEGTFMNTEAFF. In nucleotides, the CDR3 is TGTGCCATCAGGGGCCTTGGGGAAGGAACCTTTATGAACACTGAAGCTTTCTTT.

This chain's CDR3 is CASSFSGGWADTQYF. The CDR3 DNA sequence: TGCGCCAGCAGCTTTAGCGGGGGGTGGGCAGATACGCAGTATTTT. V is TRBV5-1 and J is TRBJ2-3; 10 nucleotides line up with TRBD2. Germline loops: CDR1 SGHRS, CDR2 YFSETQ. V shed 2 bases, J shed 4 bases, and the junction held 4 bases outside the gene matches. The CDR3 is 15 residues long.

The chain combines TRBV7-9 with TRBJ2-7, with D perhaps TRBD1 (8 bases). V lost 5 bases to trimming and J lost 4 bases, with 21 bases between them. The germline gives CDR1 SEHNR, CDR2 FQNEAQ (reference sequence). CDR3 size: 16 residues. CDR3 bases: TGTGCCAGCAGCGCCCGACAGGGGCGGGAGACTTACGAGCAGTACTTC. Protein: CASSARQGRETYEQYF.

The chain is built from TRBV2 and TRBJ2-2; 7 nucleotides align to TRBD1. The V gene end was trimmed by 10 bases and the J gene end by 3 bases; junction bases not matched to a gene: 2. Germline loops: CDR1 SNHLY, CDR2 FYNNEI. The CDR3 covers 12 residues. The CDR3 reads CATGQDTGELFF. Written as DNA, the CDR3 is TGTGCCACCGGACAGGACACCGGGGAGCTGTTTTTT.

This clone was seen a single time. The J gene is TRBJ2-6, the V gene TRBV30; a possible D gene is TRBD2 (7 bases). Trimming took 1 base from V and 8 from J, leaving 12 bases between them. Germline CDR1 reads GTSNPN; CDR2 reads SVGIG (reference sequence). This CDR3 contains 14 residues. CDR3 in DNA: TGTGCCTGGAGTGGAGGGCGGGGGCCCAACGTCCTGACTTTC. Protein sequence: CAWSGGRGPNVLTF.

This chain links TRBV5-6 with TRBJ1-2; D not certain. CDR3 length: 13 amino acids. The V end lost 4 bases, the J end lost 2 bases, and 9 bases lay between the germline ends. Per the germline V gene, CDR1 is SGHDT and CDR2 is YYEEEE. The CDR3 here is CASSPDRNYGYTF. The CDR3 bases are TGTGCCAGCAGCCCTGACCGGAACTATGGCTACACCTTC.